This TCR beta chain is drawn from a study of blood T cell repertoires in COVID-19 (dated by TCRdb to about 2020). In the study overall: Samples covering the acute and convalescent phases of COVID-19 were provided by collaborators in the United States, Italy and Spain. A de-identified subject ID, COVID-19 status, age in years and sex were almost always included in the sample metadata. The repertoires were released in a freely available public database intended as a resource for research on the immune response to SARS-CoV-2. The prospective study material was composed of cDNA or gDNA derived from T cells, B-cell-depleted T cells, or PBMCs. Deeply sampled blood TCRbeta repertoires from subjects exposed to, actively infected with, or recovered from COVID-19 were included in the dataset. Where HLA class I and class II types were available, the types were taken from metadata supplied by the sample provider, not from assay-based typing. The samples were drawn from two sources: the first 160 participants of the ongoing ImmuneRACE study, and over 1,000 subjects contributed by 6 global collaborators.

The table lists this clone with a few counts. This receptor's antigen is unknown. No much larger clonotype is one base removed from it; base qualities were not supplied. Collaborating institutions collected whole blood in K2EDTA tubes following their own protocols. Collaborator samples were shipped for TCRbeta analysis as frozen whole blood, isolated PBMCs, or DNA extracted from either sample type. Study-wide findings and limitations: Clinical and demographic metadata were provided uncurated, with the amount varying by source and participant.

V and J are truncated by 2 bases and 0 bases respectively, leaving an intervening sequence of 12 bases. The CDR3 measures 17 amino acids from cysteine to phenylalanine. Left in the record is the CDR3 DNA by itself, 51 bases read in frame from the first base. The germline V gene (reference sequence) supplies CDR1 SGHNT and CDR2 YYREEE. TCRbeta CDR3 regions were amplified from genomic DNA by means of the immunoSEQ Assay, a bias-controlled multiplex PCR. From the authors' description of their analysis: The number of nucleated cells in each sample was estimated by amplification of reference gene primers within the assay. Sequence reads were collapsed and filtered to measure the absolute abundance of every unique TCRbeta CDR3 rearrangement. For each sample, productive Simpson clonality was calculated by taking the square root of Simpson's diversity index across productive rearrangements. The clones in this table, taken by TCRdb from immuneACCESS, are in-frame only. Not every clone is retained; where verified, under half of the shortfall comes from an unresolved V gene, and the cause of the rest is unknown. From that table come the V and J calls and clone size; the DNA was used to work out D and trimming. Present in this sample are tens of thousands of clones, around 80% of which were seen just once. The ten largest account for over 25% of the sample.

The sequenced sample was peripheral blood. The origin of this receptor is a human donor in a cohort sampled during active COVID-19. The chain links TRBV5-4 with TRBJ2-6; D gene: possibly TRBD1, on 6 matching bases. The DNA sequence reads TGTGCCAGCAGCTTCCAGGGGACCCTCTCTGGGGCCAACGTCCTGACTTTC. Translated, it reads CASSFQGTLSGANVLTF.